This T cell receptor (beta chain) is from a study of T cells in Graves' hyperthyroidism and ophthalmopathy. Study-level results: Also found in blood were most expanded thyroid clonotypes above 0.001.

Researchers took RNA transcripts and amplified the TCR beta CDR3 regions from them. In the first-round RT-PCR of the TCR CDR3, the HTBI primer set was used. TCRdb processed the multiplex PCR reads anew with MiXCR; each CDR3 protein has one entry. Among 350,000 to 400,000 distinct CDR3 sequences listed, around a sixth were seen once. Germline CDR1 and CDR2: MDHEN and SYDVKM. CDR3 size: 12 residues. Trimming shortened V by 5 bases and J by 5 bases, and 8 bases separated the two germline ends. Patients showing uncontrolled infection, other autoimmune disease, pregnancy or lactation were ineligible. Clinical symptoms, serum thyroxine and TRAb, thyroid ultrasound and orbital computed tomography were used for the diagnoses. This clonotype was seen only a few times. Its specificity is unknown.

The rearrangement uses TRBV28 and TRBJ2-3, with D possibly TRBD2 on 5 matching bases. This clonotype originated in a young man with Graves' ophthalmopathy. Sequencing used blood. This CDR3 reads CASSGGLDTQYF. CDR3 coding DNA: TGTGCCAGCAGTGGAGGTTTAGATACGCAGTATTTT. Combining the CDR3 with reference TRBV28 and TRBJ2-3 gives the whole variable domain DVKVTQSSRYLVKRTGEKVFLECVQDMDHENMFWYRQDPGLGLRLIYFSYDVKMKEKGDIPEGYSVSREKKERFSLILESASTNQTSMYLCASSGGLDTQYFGPGTRLTVL.